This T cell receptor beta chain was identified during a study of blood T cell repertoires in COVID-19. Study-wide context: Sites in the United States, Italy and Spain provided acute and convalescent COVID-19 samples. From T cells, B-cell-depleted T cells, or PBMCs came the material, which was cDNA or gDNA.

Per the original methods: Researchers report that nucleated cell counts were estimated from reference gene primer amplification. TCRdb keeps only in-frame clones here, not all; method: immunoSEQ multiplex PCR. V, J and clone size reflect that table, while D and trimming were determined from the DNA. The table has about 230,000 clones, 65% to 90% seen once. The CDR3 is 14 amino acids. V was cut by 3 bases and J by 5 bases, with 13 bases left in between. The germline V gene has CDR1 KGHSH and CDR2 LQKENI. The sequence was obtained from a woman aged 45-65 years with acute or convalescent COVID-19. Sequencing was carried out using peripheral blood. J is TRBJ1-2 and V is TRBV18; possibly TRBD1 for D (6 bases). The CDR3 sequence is CASSPGGTQYGYTF. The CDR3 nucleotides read TGTGCCAGCTCACCGGGAGGGACACAGTATGGCTACACCTTC.